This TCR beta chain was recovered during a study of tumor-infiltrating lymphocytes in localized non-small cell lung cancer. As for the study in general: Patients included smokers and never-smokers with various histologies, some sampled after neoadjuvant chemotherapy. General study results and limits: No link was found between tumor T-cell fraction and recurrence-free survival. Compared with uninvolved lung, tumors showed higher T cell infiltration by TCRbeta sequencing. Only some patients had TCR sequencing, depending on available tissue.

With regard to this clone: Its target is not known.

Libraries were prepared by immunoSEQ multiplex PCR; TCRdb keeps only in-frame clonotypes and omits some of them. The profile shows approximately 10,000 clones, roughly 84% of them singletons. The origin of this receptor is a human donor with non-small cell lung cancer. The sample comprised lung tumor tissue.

The CDR3, as DNA: TGTGCCAGCAGCCAACCCGGCGGGGGGCACGAAAAACTGTTTTTT. Protein: CASSQPGGGHEKLFF. V and J are TRBV7-9 and TRBJ1-4; D is perhaps TRBD1 (6 bases). This CDR3 has 15 residues. Germline V gene lookup returns CDR1 SEHNR and CDR2 FQNEAQ (reference sequence). V gave up 5 bases and J gave up 8 bases, with 18 bases separating them.